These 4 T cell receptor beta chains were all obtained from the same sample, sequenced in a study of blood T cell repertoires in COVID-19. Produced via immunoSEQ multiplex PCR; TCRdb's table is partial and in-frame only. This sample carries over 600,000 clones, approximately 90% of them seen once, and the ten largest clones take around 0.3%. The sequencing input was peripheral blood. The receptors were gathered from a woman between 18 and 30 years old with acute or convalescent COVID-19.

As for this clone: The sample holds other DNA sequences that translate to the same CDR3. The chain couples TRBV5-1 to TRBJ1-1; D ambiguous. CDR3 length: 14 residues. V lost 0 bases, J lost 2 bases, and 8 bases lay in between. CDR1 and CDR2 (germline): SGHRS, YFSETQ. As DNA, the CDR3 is TGCGCCAGCAGCTTGGTGCCAGAAAACACTGAAGCTTTCTTT. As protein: CASSLVPENTEAFF.

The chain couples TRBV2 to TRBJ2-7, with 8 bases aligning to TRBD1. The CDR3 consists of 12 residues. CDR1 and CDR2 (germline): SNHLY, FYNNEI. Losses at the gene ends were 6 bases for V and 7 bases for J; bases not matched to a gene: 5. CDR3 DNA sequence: TGTGCCAGCAGATGGGACAGGAATGAGCAGTACTTC. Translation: CASRWDRNEQYF.

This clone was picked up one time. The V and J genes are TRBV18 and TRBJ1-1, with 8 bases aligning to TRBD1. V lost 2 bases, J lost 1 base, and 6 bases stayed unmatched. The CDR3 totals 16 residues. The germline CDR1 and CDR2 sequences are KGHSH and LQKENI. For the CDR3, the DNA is TGTGCCAGCTCACCAGGGGCAGGACAGGGGAACACTGAAGCTTTCTTT. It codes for CASSPGAGQGNTEAFF.

In nucleotides, the CDR3 is TGCGCCAGCAGCTTGGATGGCTTGGGCTACACCTTC. Translated, it gives CASSLDGLGYTF. The chain recombines TRBV5-1 with TRBJ1-2; no clear D. V was shortened by 0 bases and J by 8 bases, with 8 bases between the two germline ends. There are 12 residues in the CDR3. CDR1 is SGHRS and CDR2 is YFSETQ in the germline V gene.